These 19 T cell receptor beta chains came from one sample sequenced in a study of regulatory T cells in long-lasting Graves disease. The time point is: newly diagnosed GD, antithyroid drugs for less than 3 months. PBMC RNA served as the TCR library source. Investigators prepared the TCR beta libraries by applying iRepertoire HTBI primers and Arm-PCR of CDR3 regions. One entry per CDR3 protein, called by TCRdb with MiXCR from the multiplex PCR reads. The table has 200,000 to 250,000 distinct CDR3 sequences, roughly 19% seen once. A further study also used this sample, focusing on T cells in Graves' hyperthyroidism and ophthalmopathy.

The sequencing used peripheral blood mononuclear cells (PBMCs), collected at new diagnosis, from a patient treated with antithyroid drugs. The origin of the receptors is a woman in her 30s with Graves disease.

At least ten counts were recorded for this clonotype. The rearrangement links TRBV24-1 to TRBJ2-1; 7 nucleotides agree with TRBD2. The CDR3 runs 14 residues. Germline values: CDR1 KGHDR, CDR2 SFDVKD. V lost 10 bases, J lost 8 bases, and 13 bases stayed unmatched. The CDR3 loop reads CATNGRNLLDEQFF. In DNA form, the CDR3 reads TGTGCCACTAACGGGAGGAATCTCTTAGATGAGCAGTTCTTC.

This clonotype was detected many times. The chain carries TRBV6-1 and TRBJ2-3, with D possibly matching TRBD2 (6 bases). Trimming stripped 6 bases from V and 5 bases from J, with 24 bases between. The CDR3 loop spans 17 amino acids. From germline, CDR1 is MNHNS and CDR2 SASEGT. The CDR3 sequence: CASSPTGRQGGGDTQYF. For the CDR3, the DNA is TGTGCCAGCAGCCCTACCGGACGGCAGGGAGGAGGAGATACGCAGTATTTT.

The table lists this clonotype with a few counts. The genes are TRBV9 and TRBJ2-1, with a possible D match to TRBD2 (6 bases). The CDR3 is 15 residues long. V was pared by 2 bases and J by 10 bases, with 19 bases between. CDR1 and CDR2 (germline): SGDLS, YYNGEE. CDR3 in amino acids: CASSVEEYRAGEQFF. The CDR3 bases are TGTGCCAGCAGCGTTGAGGAGTACCGGGCGGGGGAGCAGTTCTTC.

With regard to this clonotype: This CDR3 fails to terminate in the conserved phenylalanine or tryptophan, so it likely reflects a read error. The chain is built from TRBV11-3 and TRBJ2-2, with 8 bases identical to TRBD1. CDR3 size: 15 residues. CDR1 is SGHNT, CDR2 YENEEA, per germline. As DNA, the CDR3 is TGTGCCAGCAGCGGCATGGACAGGGCCACCGGCGAGCTGTTTTGT. Translating it yields CASSGMDRATGELFC.

The chain's CDR3 is CASSPTLGTGKNEKLFF. CDR3 DNA: TGTGCCAGCAGCCCTACCCTCGGGACAGGAAAAAATGAAAAACTGTTTTTT. The V and J genes are TRBV5-4 and TRBJ1-4; TRBD1 matches 8 bases. From germline, CDR1 is SGHNT and CDR2 YYREEE (reference sequence). The CDR3 extends over 17 amino acids. After removal of 4 bases from V and 5 bases from J, the junction contained 13 bases not matched to a gene.

The CDR3 region is CASSFSRALYEQYF. CDR3 nucleotide sequence: TGTGCCAGCAGCTTCTCCAGGGCCCTCTACGAGCAGTACTTC. The V gene is TRBV12-3 or TRBV12-4, the J gene TRBJ2-7, with D tentatively TRBD1 (5 bases). The germline V and J ends were trimmed by 6 bases and 3 bases, with 15 bases remaining between them. The length of the CDR3 is 14 residues.

The rearrangement joins TRBV29-1 to TRBJ1-2; D unresolved. Looked up from germline, CDR1 is SQVTM and CDR2 is ANQGSEA. Trimming took 6 bases from V and 4 from J, leaving 6 bases between them. CDR3 length: 10 amino acids. In DNA, the CDR3 is TGCAGCGTCGACATCTATGGCTACACCTTC. It is translated as CSVDIYGYTF.

This clonotype was seen a handful of times. The rearrangement uses TRBV19 and TRBJ1-1; the match to TRBD1 covers 9 bases. CDR1 is LNHDA, CDR2 SQIVND, per germline (reference sequence). The junction had 17 bases not matched to a gene; V was cut back by 7 bases and J by 5 bases. This CDR3 region has 17 residues. Here the CDR3 DNA reads TGTGCCAGTAAAAGAGAGGGGACAGGGCTGGGGAGAACTGAAGCTTTCTTT. Translation gives CASKREGTGLGRTEAFF.

In this sample, this clonotype turned up many times. The germline gene is not matched at one end of the junction; a read error may be the cause. The chain employs TRBV28 and TRBJ1-2; maybe TRBD1 (5 bases). The CDR3 runs 16 residues. CDR1 MDHEN and CDR2 SYDVKM come from the germline V gene. The CDR3 DNA follows: TGTGCCAACAGTTTAAAGGGGCCCACGACCGCGGGGGGCTACACCTTC. This codes for CANSLKGPTTAGGYTF.

This clonotype appeared many times. The rearrangement joins TRBV11-2 to TRBJ2-5, with 9 positions matching TRBD1. CDR1 and CDR2 (germline): SGHAT, FQNNGV. The CDR3 is 15 residues long. The trim removed 4 bases at V and 4 bases at J, leaving 7 bases unmatched. Here the CDR3 reads CASSSNRGPRETQYF. In DNA form, the CDR3 reads TGTGCCAGCAGCTCTAACAGGGGGCCCCGAGAGACCCAGTACTTC.

This clonotype was seen repeatedly, ten times or more. The V and J genes are TRBV5-1 and TRBJ2-3; TRBD1 or TRBD2 may be the D gene (5 bases each). V lost 4 bases and J 4 bases, leaving 13 bases between the germline ends. The germline gives CDR1 SGHRS, CDR2 YFSETQ. This CDR3 is 14 amino acids long. CDR3 coding DNA: TGCGCCAGCAGCCGGGGCGGAGTGTCAGATACGCAGTATTTT. Amino acids: CASSRGGVSDTQYF.

This clonotype was counted at least ten times. The chain uses TRBV20-1 and TRBJ2-7; 8 bases are shared with TRBD2. This CDR3 contains 15 residues. With 2 bases clipped from V and 3 bases from J, the junction kept 9 bases outside the gene matches. Germline lookup yields CDR1 DFQATT and CDR2 SNEGSKA (reference sequence). CDR3 amino acids: CSARTLTSEIYEQYF. Here the CDR3 DNA reads TGCAGTGCTAGAACCCTGACTAGCGAGATCTACGAGCAGTACTTC.

This clonotype was counted a few times. This may be a read error, as it is one base from a much larger clone. The chain carries TRBV6-2 or TRBV6-3 and TRBJ2-5, with D perhaps matching TRBD1 or TRBD2 (5 bases each). In germline, CDR1 is MNHEY, CDR2 SVGEGT. This CDR3 is built from 13 residues. Trimming removed 7 bases at V and 7 bases at J, with 16 bases between. CDR3 sequence: CASNTGRAGTQYF. CDR3 nucleotides: TGTGCCAGCAACACGGGACGAGCAGGGACCCAGTACTTC.

The chain carries TRBV18 and TRBJ2-7, with D perhaps matching TRBD2 (6 bases). V lost 4 bases to trimming and J lost 0 bases, with 10 bases between them. Germline assignment: CDR1 KGHSH and CDR2 LQKENI. The CDR3 has 14 amino acids. In DNA form, the CDR3 reads TGTGCCAGCTCACGGGCTAGCGACTCCTACGAGCAGTACTTC. It is translated as CASSRASDSYEQYF.

This clonotype turned up a few times. The gene calls are TRBV7-9 and TRBJ1-3, with D perhaps matching TRBD1 (6 bases). Germline V lookup: CDR1 SEHNR, CDR2 FQNEAQ (reference sequence). The CDR3 loop spans 14 amino acids. Trimming removed 4 bases from V and 0 bases from J, with 7 bases in between. The CDR3: CASSWDISGNTIYF. In DNA, the CDR3 is TGTGCCAGCAGCTGGGACATCTCTGGAAACACCATATATTTT.

This clonotype was found many times. V is TRBV20-1 and J is TRBJ2-7; 7 nucleotides agree with TRBD2. Germline CDR1 DFQATT, CDR2 SNEGSKA (reference sequence). Germline trimming cut 6 bases from V and 7 bases from J; bases unmatched to any gene: 6. The CDR3 runs to 11 residues. The CDR3: CSARVGGEQYF. In nucleotides, the CDR3 is TGCAGTGCCAGGGTGGGGGGGGAGCAGTACTTC.

For this clonotype: Being one base from a much bigger clone, this may be a read error. The chain joins TRBV4-3 to TRBJ2-1; TRBD2 matches at 12 bases. The CDR3 has 18 amino acids. Germline CDR1 and CDR2: LGHNA and YSLEER. The chain's CDR3 is CASSQVLGLAGSYNEQLF. As DNA, the CDR3 is TGCGCCAGCAGCCAAGTGTTGGGACTAGCGGGTTCCTACAATGAGCAGCTCTTC.

This clonotype appeared many times. The V gene is TRBV5-1, the J gene TRBJ2-7, with TRBD2 matching over 10 bases. J lost 6 bases, V lost 1 base, and 4 bases had no gene match. The CDR3 spans 14 residues. Germline CDR1 and CDR2: SGHRS and YFSETQ. CDR3 sequence (DNA): TGCGCCAGCAGCTTGCCTAGCGGGAGACCCGAGCAGTACTTC. This translates into CASSLPSGRPEQYF.

This clonotype was seen many times. The genes are TRBV7-9 and TRBJ1-3; D is undetermined. Germline CDR1 reads SEHNR; CDR2 reads FQNEAQ (reference sequence). The CDR3 sequence is 13 residues long. Trimming stripped 1 base from V and 3 bases from J, with 4 bases between. CDR3 region: CASSLVRGNTIYF. Written as DNA, the CDR3 is TGTGCCAGCAGCTTAGTGCGTGGAAACACCATATATTTT.